The T cell receptor (beta chain) described here comes from a study of cytomegalovirus exposure and HLA in healthy donors. Notes on the study in general: Immune exposure information available was restricted to CMV serostatus. Sequencing likely produced, as an artifact, a cluster of highly shared sequence variants. A later analysis reported that several of the most significant clusters appeared to be linked to common viral pathogens, among them Epstein-Barr virus.

The study sampled nominally healthy donors, though unrecorded immune exposures were likely. A word on this clone: Its antigen is currently unknown.

The CDR3 is 14 residues long. The junction had 8 bases not matched to a gene; V was cut back by 5 bases and J by 6 bases. CDR1 and CDR2 from the germline V gene are KGHSH and LQKENI. PCR used 60 Vbeta primers and 13 Jbeta primers. The data were produced by immunoSEQ multiplex PCR, yet TCRdb's version contains in-frame clones alone and is incomplete. This table lists about 130,000 clones. V gene TRBV18 combines with J gene TRBJ2-5; TRBD1 matches at 8 bases. The clonotype originates from a woman aged 55-69 years in good health and CMV-seronegative. Material: PBMCs. The CDR3 loop reads CASSSGTGEQTQYF. The CDR3 coding sequence is TGTGCCAGCTCATCCGGGACAGGTGAACAGACCCAGTACTTC.